These T cell receptor beta chains were read from a single sample in a study of blood T cell repertoires in COVID-19. This table comes from immunoSEQ multiplex PCR, and its TCRdb copy is limited to in-frame clones, with some not included. The sample shows around 150,000 clones, about 91% of them seen only once. Sequenced: peripheral blood. The receptors were gathered from a woman aged 60-75 years who had recovered from COVID-19. Both conserved end residues are part of each CDR3. Fields, in order: J gene, V gene, D gene, clone size, CDR3 protein, CDR3 DNA. A D gene is named only where the DNA matches it firmly. Rows give clone size only sometimes, using once, few, many, or a class for an expanded clone.

j_gene: TRBJ1-5
v_gene: TRBV28
d_gene: -
abundance: -
CDR3aa: CASSFPRTVYSNQPQHF
CDR3nt: TGTGCCAGCAGTTTCCCCCGGACAGTTTATAGCAATCAGCCCCAGCATTTT

j_gene: TRBJ2-5
v_gene: TRBV5-4
d_gene: -
abundance: -
CDR3aa: CASSTGRGKETQYF
CDR3nt: TGTGCCAGCAGCACCGGACGGGGAAAAGAGACCCAGTACTTC

j_gene: TRBJ2-7
v_gene: TRBV28
d_gene: -
abundance: -
CDR3aa: CASSPSGLSIGGASYEQYF
CDR3nt: TGTGCCAGCAGTCCGTCCGGCCTCTCGATTGGCGGGGCCTCCTACGAGCAGTACTTC

j_gene: TRBJ1-6
v_gene: TRBV5-1
d_gene: TRBD1
abundance: -
CDR3aa: CASSLKLSGTGDNSPLHF
CDR3nt: TGCGCCAGCAGCTTGAAACTCTCCGGGACAGGGGATAATTCACCCCTCCACTTT

j_gene: TRBJ1-1
v_gene: TRBV5-1
d_gene: -
abundance: -
CDR3aa: CASSLGSGDTEAFF
CDR3nt: TGCGCCAGCAGCTTAGGGTCAGGGGACACTGAAGCTTTCTTT

j_gene: TRBJ1-5
v_gene: TRBV5-6
d_gene: -
abundance: -
CDR3aa: CASSLAGRRANQPQHF
CDR3nt: TGTGCCAGCAGCTTGGCCGGCAGGCGAGCCAATCAGCCCCAGCATTTT

j_gene: TRBJ1-4
v_gene: TRBV18
d_gene: TRBD1
abundance: -
CDR3aa: CASSRSQGPNEKLFF
CDR3nt: TGTGCCAGCTCACGATCACAGGGGCCAAATGAAAAACTGTTTTTT

j_gene: TRBJ2-7
v_gene: TRBV5-4
d_gene: TRBD1
abundance: -
CDR3aa: CASSQQGASLRGQYF
CDR3nt: TGTGCCAGCAGCCAACAGGGGGCTTCCCTGAGGGGGCAGTACTTC

j_gene: TRBJ2-1
v_gene: TRBV19
d_gene: -
abundance: -
CDR3aa: CASSVGGDSASYNEQFF
CDR3nt: TGTGCCAGTAGTGTGGGAGGTGACAGCGCGTCCTACAATGAGCAGTTCTTC

j_gene: TRBJ2-6
v_gene: TRBV19
d_gene: -
abundance: -
CDR3aa: CASSLRQGGDGANVLTF
CDR3nt: TGTGCCAGTAGTCTTCGACAGGGAGGAGATGGGGCCAACGTCCTGACTTTC

j_gene: TRBJ2-7
v_gene: TRBV28
d_gene: TRBD2
abundance: -
CDR3aa: CASSSRLAGLYEQYF
CDR3nt: TGTGCCAGCAGTTCCAGACTAGCGGGGCTCTACGAGCAGTACTTC

j_gene: TRBJ2-7
v_gene: TRBV2
d_gene: -
abundance: -
CDR3aa: CASRDTSSYEQYF
CDR3nt: TGTGCCAGCAGGGACACGAGCTCCTACGAGCAGTACTTC

j_gene: TRBJ1-2
v_gene: TRBV9
d_gene: TRBD1
abundance: -
CDR3aa: CASSVGAAGGNYGYTF
CDR3nt: TGTGCCAGCAGCGTAGGGGCGGCAGGGGGTAACTATGGCTACACCTTC

j_gene: TRBJ2-7
v_gene: TRBV6-2/TRBV6-3
d_gene: TRBD1
abundance: -
CDR3aa: CASSWDSQTGYF
CDR3nt: TGTGCCAGCAGCTGGGACAGCCAAACCGGGTACTTC

j_gene: TRBJ2-5
v_gene: TRBV18
d_gene: -
abundance: -
CDR3aa: CASSPSYSGETQYF
CDR3nt: TGTGCCAGCTCACCATCCTACTCCGGTGAGACCCAGTACTTC

j_gene: TRBJ2-7
v_gene: TRBV3-1/TRBV3-2
d_gene: -
abundance: few
CDR3aa: CASSQDQGQGYEQYF
CDR3nt: TGTGCCAGCAGCCAAGATCAGGGACAAGGCTACGAGCAGTACTTC

j_gene: TRBJ2-7
v_gene: TRBV10-3
d_gene: -
abundance: -
CDR3aa: CAITDSYEQYF
CDR3nt: TGTGCCATCACTGACAGTTACGAGCAGTACTTC

j_gene: TRBJ2-3
v_gene: TRBV29-1
d_gene: TRBD2
abundance: -
CDR3aa: CSVGLALADTQYF
CDR3nt: TGCAGCGTTGGACTAGCGCTGGCAGATACGCAGTATTTT

j_gene: TRBJ1-1
v_gene: TRBV4-1
d_gene: -
abundance: -
CDR3aa: CASSQGSSYGVNTEAFF
CDR3nt: TGCGCCAGCAGCCAAGGTAGTAGCTACGGCGTGAACACTGAAGCTTTCTTT

j_gene: TRBJ2-5
v_gene: TRBV3-1/TRBV3-2
d_gene: -
abundance: -
CDR3aa: CASSQRDWAQETQYF
CDR3nt: TGTGCCAGCAGTCAGAGGGACTGGGCTCAAGAGACCCAGTACTTC